This passage covers 22 T cell receptor beta chains from one sample sequenced in a study of cytomegalovirus exposure and HLA in healthy donors. 60 Vbeta and 13 Jbeta primers were used in PCR. Profiling relied on immunoSEQ multiplex PCR, and the TCRdb table lists in-frame clones only, not all of them. This sample has about 120,000 clones, with about 80% found just once. The specimen was PBMCs. Every receptor here comes from a man between 18 and 35 years old in good health and CMV-seronegative.

This clone was seen a handful of times. This chain links TRBV4-1 with TRBJ2-3, with D possibly being TRBD1 (6 bases). This CDR3 has 18 amino acids. Trimming took off 4 bases at V and 3 bases at J, with 23 bases between the two ends. Germline lookup yields CDR1 MGHRA and CDR2 YSYEKL. The CDR3 is CASSPGTWMGTGTDTQYF. The CDR3 region has the DNA TGCGCCAGCAGCCCGGGGACATGGATGGGTACAGGTACAGATACGCAGTATTTT.

The chain combines TRBV4-1 with TRBJ1-5; D gene unclear. The CDR3 contains 17 residues. Trimming took off 0 bases at V and 0 bases at J, with 12 bases between the two ends. The germline CDR1 and CDR2 sequences are MGHRA and YSYEKL. The CDR3 reads CASSQDTTAASNQPQHF. In DNA form, the CDR3 reads TGCGCCAGCAGCCAAGATACAACAGCTGCTAGCAATCAGCCCCAGCATTTT.

V gene TRBV29-1 combines with J gene TRBJ2-3, with a possible D match to TRBD2 (6 bases). The CDR3 is 15 amino acids. V was clipped by 8 bases and J by 2 bases, with 20 bases between them. Germline CDR1 and CDR2: SQVTM and ANQGSEA. CDR3 DNA sequence: TGCAGCACCGGGGGACTTTCCCAACTCACAGATACGCAGTATTTT. It yields the protein CSTGGLSQLTDTQYF.

V and J are TRBV7-3 and TRBJ2-3, with 8 bases fitting TRBD2. The J segment lost 2 bases and the V segment lost 4 bases, leaving 2 bases of the junction unmatched. Germline V CDR1 and CDR2: SGHTA, FQGTGA. This CDR3 spans 14 amino acids. The CDR3 sequence: CASSSGGPTDTQYF. The CDR3 nucleotides read TGTGCCAGCAGCTCGGGGGGGCCCACAGATACGCAGTATTTT.

The chain links TRBV11-2 to TRBJ1-1; 7 bases match TRBD1. Trimming removed 5 bases from V and 1 base from J; junction bases left unmatched: 10. CDR3 size: 16 residues. Germline loops: CDR1 SGHAT, CDR2 FQNNGV. The CDR3 reads CASSGGTATSNTEAFF. The CDR3 DNA reads as TGTGCCAGCAGCGGCGGGACAGCGACTTCGAACACTGAAGCTTTCTTT.

CDR3 residues: CASSYYYGLPHNEQFF. The DNA for the CDR3 is TGTGCCAGCAGTTACTACTATGGACTCCCCCACAATGAGCAGTTCTTC. The chain is built from TRBV6-5 and TRBJ2-1, with D possibly TRBD2 on 5 matching bases. Germline-derived CDR1 and CDR2 are MNHEY and SVGAGI. This CDR3 has 16 residues. The ends were cut back, 1 base at V and 5 bases at J, with 15 bases in the middle.

The V call is TRBV14, the J call TRBJ2-7; the D gene is possibly TRBD2 (6 bases). V shed 4 bases and J shed 4 bases, with 8 bases lying between them. The CDR3 is 12 amino acids. Germline assignment: CDR1 SGHDN and CDR2 FVKESK. The CDR3 nucleotides are TGTGCCAGCAGCCCAGGAGGGTACGAGCAGTACTTC. This sequence encodes CASSPGGYEQYF. The whole variable domain, remainder taken from reference TRBV14 and TRBJ2-7, is EAGVTQFPSHSVIEKGQTVTLRCDPISGHDNLYWYRRVMGKEIKFLLHFVKESKQDESGMPNNRFLAERTGGTYSTLKVQPAELEDSGVYFCASSPGGYEQYFGPGTRLTVT.

V gene TRBV5-6 combines with J gene TRBJ1-4; 11 positions match TRBD1. CDR3 length equals 15 residues. Germline trimming cut 0 bases from V and 6 bases from J; bases unmatched to any gene: 1. In germline, CDR1 is SGHDT, CDR2 YYEEEE. This CDR3 is CASSLGTGGDEKLFF. The CDR3 region has the DNA TGTGCCAGCAGCTTGGGGACAGGGGGCGATGAAAAACTGTTTTTT. Filled out from reference TRBV5-6 and TRBJ1-4, the complete variable domain reads DAGVTQSPTHLIKTRGQQVTLRCSPKSGHDTVSWYQQALGQGPQFIFQYYEEEERQRGNFPDRFSGHQFPNYSSELNVNALLLGDSALYLCASSLGTGGDEKLFFGSGTQLSVL.

V is TRBV28 and J is TRBJ2-2; TRBD1 aligns across 7 bases. This CDR3 region has 19 residues. V was pared by 2 bases and J by 3 bases, with 15 bases of the junction left unmatched. CDR1 is MDHEN and CDR2 is SYDVKM in the germline V gene. In nucleotides, the CDR3 is TGTGCCAGCAGTTTAGAGAGACAGGGTACGAAGTACGACACCGGGGAGCTGTTTTTT. Translating it yields CASSLERQGTKYDTGELFF.

The chain joins TRBV27 to TRBJ2-1; 13 positions match TRBD2. The CDR3 extends over 13 amino acids. The germline V gene encodes CDR1 MNHEY and CDR2 SMNVEV (reference sequence). Trimming cost V 6 bases and J 10 bases; bases outside gene matches: 3. CDR3 sequence: CASRLAGGREQFF. DNA for the CDR3: TGTGCCAGCAGACTAGCGGGGGGGCGGGAGCAGTTCTTC.

The gene calls are TRBV5-1 and TRBJ2-2; possible D gene TRBD1, 5 bases. The germline V and J ends were trimmed by 0 bases and 0 bases, with 6 bases remaining between them. Germline V gene lookup returns CDR1 SGHRS and CDR2 YFSETQ. The CDR3 extends over 15 amino acids. The CDR3: CASSLATANTGELFF. Here the CDR3 DNA reads TGCGCCAGCAGCTTGGCGACAGCGAACACCGGGGAGCTGTTTTTT.

This clone was seen a single time. V usage is TRBV5-4 and J usage is TRBJ2-5; D is possibly TRBD1 (5 bases). Germline-derived CDR1 and CDR2 are SGHNT and YYREEE (reference sequence). This CDR3 spans 15 amino acids. V was clipped by 2 bases and J by 5 bases, with 16 bases between them. The CDR3 sequence: CASSLQLVGRETQYF. The CDR3 nucleotides read TGTGCCAGCAGCTTACAGCTCGTGGGGCGGGAGACCCAGTACTTC.

V is TRBV7-9 and J is TRBJ1-5; TRBD1 matches 8 bases. V gave up 3 bases and J gave up 4 bases; unmatched junction bases: 5. The CDR3 sequence is 15 residues long. CDR1 and CDR2 (germline): SEHNR, FQNEAQ (reference sequence). The CDR3 region is CASSFGDRPNQPQHF. Here the CDR3 DNA reads TGTGCCAGCAGCTTCGGGGACAGGCCTAATCAGCCCCAGCATTTT.

The CDR3 spells CASRNSRDTEAFF. CDR3 nucleotide sequence: TGTGCCAGCAGAAACTCCCGGGACACTGAAGCTTTCTTT. The gene calls are TRBV5-4 and TRBJ1-1; no definite D call. Deletions cut 5 bases from V and 3 bases from J, with 11 bases between. The CDR3 contains 13 residues. The germline V gene has CDR1 SGHNT and CDR2 YYREEE (reference sequence).

This clone was seen once. This chain links TRBV7-3 with TRBJ1-1; D might be TRBD1 (5 bases). With 2 bases removed from V and 4 bases from J, the gap between germline ends came to 17 bases. There are 16 residues in the CDR3. Germline CDR1 is SGHTA and CDR2 is FQGTGA. The CDR3 DNA reads as TGTGCCAGCAGCTTACCCCGGACATCTTATGGCACTGAAGCTTTCTTT. This sequence encodes CASSLPRTSYGTEAFF. Supplemented by reference TRBV7-3 and TRBJ1-1, the full variable domain reads GAGVSQTPSNKVTEKGKYVELRCDPISGHTALYWYRQSLGQGPEFLIYFQGTGAADDSGLPNDRFFAVRPEGSVSTLKIQRTERGDSAVYLCASSLPRTSYGTEAFFGQGTRLTVV.

This clone was seen more than once but under ten times. The chain has TRBV5-1 and TRBJ1-2; TRBD1 agrees at 8 bases. Germline values: CDR1 SGHRS, CDR2 YFSETQ. The CDR3 totals 18 residues. V lost 0 bases, J lost 0 bases, and 10 bases stayed unmatched. CDR3 protein: CASSLGGTGDQANYGYTF. The CDR3 DNA is TGCGCCAGCAGCTTGGGGGGGACAGGCGACCAGGCTAACTATGGCTACACCTTC.

This chain joins TRBV2 and TRBJ2-7, with 13 nucleotides matching TRBD2. The junction had 16 bases not matched to a gene; V was cut back by 4 bases and J by 7 bases. The CDR3 sequence is 18 residues long. CDR1 SNHLY and CDR2 FYNNEI come from the germline V gene. The CDR3 loop is CASSGPGLAGTDGGEQYF. As DNA, the CDR3 is TGTGCCAGCAGTGGGCCGGGACTAGCGGGGACGGACGGCGGGGAGCAGTACTTC.

The rearrangement uses TRBV14 and TRBJ2-4; the D is unclear. Germline V gives CDR1 SGHDN, CDR2 FVKESK. The CDR3 consists of 14 residues. V was trimmed by 0 bases and J by 7 bases, leaving 10 bases between them. The CDR3 reads CASSQDSVRNIQYF. CDR3 nucleotides: TGTGCCAGCAGCCAAGATTCGGTGCGGAACATTCAGTACTTC.

The chain employs TRBV7-9 and TRBJ1-4; 7 bases match TRBD1. This CDR3 comprises 15 residues. The trim removed 7 bases at V and 7 bases at J, leaving 12 bases unmatched. CDR1 SEHNR and CDR2 FQNEAQ come from the germline V gene (reference sequence). The CDR3, as DNA: TGTGCCAGCACCCACTCCCGGGACAGAGTTGAAAAACTGTTTTTT. Its translation: CASTHSRDRVEKLFF.

J is TRBJ1-2 and V is TRBV6-1, with 9 bases that match TRBD1. The CDR3 loop spans 14 amino acids. CDR1 and CDR2 (germline): MNHNS, SASEGT. Trimming cost V 5 bases and J 2 bases; bases outside gene matches: 3. As DNA, the CDR3 is TGTGCCAGCAGTTTAGGGACAGGGAACTATGGCTACACCTTC. This encodes CASSLGTGNYGYTF.

This clone was seen a single time. This chain joins TRBV5-6 and TRBJ1-6; tentatively, D is TRBD1 (5 bases). The CDR3 runs to 15 residues. Germline CDR1 SGHDT, CDR2 YYEEEE. The germline V and J ends were trimmed by 4 bases and 4 bases, with 12 bases remaining between them. The CDR3 loop is CASSLRGHYNSPLHF. Here the CDR3 DNA reads TGTGCCAGCAGCCTCAGAGGACATTATAATTCACCCCTCCACTTT.

This clone has only a few counts. The chain couples TRBV7-2 to TRBJ1-4; 8 nucleotides agree with TRBD1. CDR3 length: 14 residues. Germline loops: CDR1 SGHTA, CDR2 FQGNSA. V was pared by 8 bases and J by 7 bases, with 9 bases of the junction left unmatched. This CDR3 reads CASSPQGASEKLFF. The DNA of the CDR3 is TGTGCCAGCTCCCCCCAGGGGGCGAGTGAAAAACTGTTTTTT.